Shown below are 6 T cell receptor beta chains from a single sample sequenced in a study of blood T cell repertoires in COVID-19. Measured with immunoSEQ multiplex PCR; TCRdb has only the in-frame clones, and not every one. The data hold 45,000 to 55,000 clones, with roughly 84% observed a single time. Sequenced material: peripheral blood. These receptors were obtained from a man aged 50 to 60 with active COVID-19.

V and J are TRBV28 and TRBJ2-7; D is undetermined. The CDR3 is made up of 15 amino acids. The V end was cut by 1 base, the J end by 2 bases, with 12 bases between. The germline gives CDR1 MDHEN, CDR2 SYDVKM. The CDR3 DNA sequence: TGTGCCAGCAGTTTATCAGGATTACCTACCTACGAGCAGTACTTC. This gives the protein CASSLSGLPTYEQYF.

The rearrangement uses TRBV28 and TRBJ1-5, with TRBD1 identical over 8 bases. V lost 4 bases and J lost 3; bases outside the gene matches: 11. The length of the CDR3 is 17 residues. CDR1 and CDR2 (germline): MDHEN, SYDVKM. The CDR3 nucleotides are TGTGCCAGCAGTTCACACCGGACAGGGTCCCTCAATCAGCCCCAGCATTTT. It codes for CASSSHRTGSLNQPQHF.

V is TRBV19 and J is TRBJ1-2, with D possibly TRBD1 on 5 matching bases. The CDR3 length is 14 residues. The V end was cut by 7 bases, the J end by 8 bases, with 20 bases between. In germline, CDR1 is LNHDA, CDR2 SQIVND (reference sequence). CDR3 sequence (DNA): TGTGCCAGTACTCCCCGGGGAGGGGCGTCGGGCTACACCTTC. The encoded protein is CASTPRGGASGYTF.

V usage is TRBV18 and J usage is TRBJ1-1, with 10 bases fitting TRBD1. This CDR3 comprises 15 residues. V lost 4 bases and J lost 3; bases outside the gene matches: 5. Germline assignment: CDR1 KGHSH and CDR2 LQKENI. DNA of the CDR3: TGTGCCAGCTCACGCTCCGGGACAGGGGACACTGAAGCTTTCTTT. Amino acid sequence: CASSRSGTGDTEAFF. Combining the CDR3 with reference TRBV18 and TRBJ1-1 gives the whole variable domain NAGVMQNPRHLVRRRGQEARLRCSPMKGHSHVYWYRQLPEEGLKFMVYLQKENIIDESGMPKERFSAEFPKEGPSILRIQQVVRGDSAAYFCASSRSGTGDTEAFFGQGTRLTVV.

The sample holds one count of this clone. The genes are TRBV9 and TRBJ2-1; perhaps TRBD2 as D (6 bases). The V and J ends lost 3 bases and 0 bases respectively, with 13 bases between them. The germline V gene has CDR1 SGDLS and CDR2 YYNGEE. This CDR3 is 16 amino acids long. For the CDR3, the DNA is TGTGCCAGCAGCGGTGGGGGGAACCCCTCCTACAATGAGCAGTTCTTC. This translates into CASSGGGNPSYNEQFF.

The V and J genes are TRBV6-5 and TRBJ2-2, with 13 bases identical to TRBD2. The CDR3 covers 15 residues. With V trimmed by 6 bases and J by 6 bases, 4 bases remained unmatched. Germline CDR1 and CDR2: MNHEY and SVGAGI. The CDR3 loop is CASRKLAGGPGELFF. DNA for the CDR3: TGTGCCAGCAGAAAACTAGCGGGGGGGCCCGGGGAGCTGTTTTTT.